This is a list of T cell receptor beta chains from one sample in a study of CD8+CD57+ T cells in acquired aplastic anemia. TCRdb analysed the reads with MiXCR anew, one entry per CDR3 protein. The sample has approximately 220,000 distinct CDR3 sequences, around 46% seen once. Source material: sorted CD4+, CD8+, or CD8+CD57+ T cells (not recorded which) from PBMCs. The receptors were sampled from a human donor with aplastic anemia. Both conserved end residues are part of each CDR3. D genes are given only for firm matches. Size values are once, few and many counts, or a class for expanded clones, and some rows have none.

few,TRBJ1-1,NA,TRBV7-2,CASSTVRGFAEAFF,TGTGCCAGCAGCACGGTCAGGGGTTTCGCTGAAGCTTTCTTT
many,TRBJ2-4,NA,TRBV11-3,CASSSPWKNIQYF,TGTGCCAGCAGCTCGCCGTGGAAAAACATTCAGTACTTC
NA,TRBJ2-1,NA,TRBV27,CASSFHPEGNEQFF,TGTGCCAGCAGTTTCCACCCGGAAGGAAATGAGCAGTTCTTC
few,TRBJ2-7,NA,TRBV10-3,CASSWLGGGSPSYEQYF,TGTGCCAGCAGTTGGCTAGGGGGGGGCTCCCCCTCCTACGAGCAGTACTTC
NA,TRBJ2-2,TRBD1,TRBV19,CASTEQGAYTGELFF,TGTGCCAGTACAGAGCAGGGGGCATATACCGGGGAGCTGTTTTTT
many,TRBJ1-5,NA,TRBV12-3/TRBV12-4,CASSSYSNQPQHF,TGTGCCAGCAGTTCGTATAGCAATCAGCCCCAGCATTTT
NA,TRBJ2-7,NA,TRBV7-9,CASSQAGEGYEQYF,TGTGCCAGCAGCCAAGCAGGGGAGGGGTACGAGCAGTACTTC
many,TRBJ1-1,NA,TRBV7-9,CASSWSGNTEAFF,TGTGCCAGCAGCTGGAGCGGGAACACTGAAGCTTTCTTT
NA,TRBJ2-7,NA,TRBV2,CASSPLPPKSSYEQYF,TGTGCCAGCAGCCCACTCCCCCCTAAGAGCTCCTACGAGCAGTACTTC
NA,TRBJ1-1,TRBD1,TRBV20-1,CSAPWTGGNTEAFF,TGCAGTGCTCCTTGGACAGGGGGAAACACTGAAGCTTTCTTT
NA,TRBJ1-6,NA,TRBV11-3,CASSLLANNSPLHF,TGTGCCAGCAGCTTACTAGCAAATAATTCACCCCTCCACTTT